The present entry profiles one T cell receptor (beta chain) with its context. Its antigen is currently unknown. This sample was included in a study of T cell responses to AZD1222 COVID-19 vaccine. The length of the CDR3 is 13 residues. Trimming left V 7 bases short and J 4 bases short, with 13 bases between. The germline V gene encodes CDR1 LNHDA and CDR2 SQIVND (reference sequence). Findings and limits, study-wide: Within unmutated variant regions lay the reported targets of nearly half of spike-specific TCRs. Dominant at 160-218 and 743-854, vaccine-associated CD4 TCRs also spanned spike. The sample set comprised mostly white British donors with more females, and clonal diversity was possibly underestimated.

The method was immunoSEQ multiplex PCR; TCRdb's version includes in-frame clones alone and lacks a portion of them. Altogether 150,000 to 200,000 clones are present, approximately 95% being singletons, with the ten largest covering around 4.3%. Sequences were derived from peripheral blood, sampled on day 0 of AZD1222 vaccination. V is TRBV19 and J is TRBJ1-1, with D unresolved. The receptor was isolated from an adult in good health. The CDR3 nucleotides are TGTGCCAGTAACCAGCTGCTAGGCACTGAAGCTTTCTTT. This gives the protein CASNQLLGTEAFF.